Listed below are T cell receptor beta chains from one sample, sequenced in a study of blood T cell repertoires in COVID-19. Clones were sequenced by immunoSEQ multiplex PCR, and TCRdb holds only the in-frame ones, with some missing. The sample contains roughly 350,000 clones, approximately 90% of which appear only once. Sequenced sample: peripheral blood. Receptor source: a woman under 30 who had recovered from COVID-19. Both conserved end residues are part of each CDR3.

>TRBV9
CASRRSTGAIYGYTF
>TRBV11-2
CASSLDAAGYTF
>TRBV5-4
CASSFGQGVFFSGANVLTF
>TRBV3-1/TRBV3-2
CASSPGPISTDTQYF
>TRBV19
CASSPQGSGQPQHF
>TRBV6-2/TRBV6-3
CASSYSRGLGEAFF
>TRBV19
CASSMGLAGGTDEQFF
>TRBV18
CASSPRSGASYNEQFF
>TRBV11-2
CASSPGPYTEAFF
>TRBV11-3
CASSSPGTGELFF
>TRBV7-9
CASSLNLGGETQYF
>TRBV29-1
CSPVTGDNEQFF
>TRBV7-2
CASSLRLAGGPITGELFF
>TRBV14
CASSQLADEQFF
>TRBV29-1
CSAQGLMNTEAFF
>TRBV11-3
CASRAGANYGYTF
>TRBV25-1
CASSEPWVTGNEQFF
>TRBV6-6
CASTPTDSPYNEQFF
>TRBV4-1
CASSQDLLAGGYNEQFF
>TRBV18
CASSPLQGTGELFF
>TRBV5-1
CASSKREGRTDTQYF
>TRBV3-1/TRBV3-2
CASSQEIPGQGSDGYTF
>TRBV18
CASSPDREETQYF
>TRBV4-3
CASSRFQRAGITDTQYF
>TRBV5-1
CASSLALAGENEQFF
>TRBV7-6
CASSVTSPGRTSSEAFF
>TRBV7-8
CASSLSREAGGYTF
>TRBV7-2
CASSDHLSGRRDTQYF
>TRBV6-4
CASSEEQGSEAFF
>TRBV27
CASSLGVMTDTQYF
>TRBV2
CASSVIAGAGDTQYF
>TRBV12-3/TRBV12-4
CASSEDRGQPQHF
>TRBV16
CASSSLRGAGGNEQFF
>TRBV7-2
CASSLDLRTRHNEQFF
>TRBV7-2
CASSLLVWAGALLGYTF
>TRBV6-2/TRBV6-3
CASSLGLVTDTQYF
>TRBV5-1
CASSVPSGSSYNEQFF
>TRBV4-1
CASSQRGLASRGREQFF
>TRBV11-2
CASSPLAGVGRHNEQFF
>TRBV19
CASSRDGDTEAFF
>TRBV6-2/TRBV6-3
CASSKRGQGSNQPQHF
>TRBV28
CASRTTGGPEKLFF
>TRBV24-1
CATSAAGHTDTQYF
>TRBV28
CASSFRSYGYTF
>TRBV4-3
CASSQDLTGASSDTQYF
>TRBV7-2
CASSESGSSYNEQFF
>TRBV6-6
CASRQYPGAEAFF
>TRBV2
CASSEAGGINQPQHF
>TRBV30
CAWREDRDYGYTF
>TRBV30
CAWSVRVSGTDTQYF
>TRBV5-1
CASSLDGAGGPDGELFF
>TRBV20-1
CSAQGNYGYTF
>TRBV7-9
CASSQGTSGTDTQYF
>TRBV27
CASSFRHTGANVLTF
>TRBV5-5
CASPKETGRDTEAFF